This T cell receptor beta chain stems from a study of cytomegalovirus exposure and HLA in healthy donors. Study outcomes and limitations: For most TCR beta V segments, an earlier analysis put the productive rate at about 87% or about 30% of the time. High specificity and sensitivity for cytomegalovirus status were reported for the classifier. V segments that were indistinguishable, TRBV6-2 and TRBV6-3 among them, were omitted from analysis.

A word on this clone: Antigen unknown.

13 Jbeta primers and 60 Vbeta primers were used for the PCR. Sequencing was performed with immunoSEQ multiplex PCR; in TCRdb, only in-frame clones are kept and a portion is missing. The profile shows more than 110,000 clones, 73% of them singletons. Trimming removed 2 bases from V and 8 bases from J, with 7 bases in between. This CDR3 has 13 amino acids. Germline-derived CDR1 and CDR2 are SGHVS and FNYEAQ. The source of this sequence is a woman aged 40 to 55 in good health and CMV-seronegative. The gene calls are TRBV7-6 and TRBJ1-6; D might be TRBD1 (5 bases). The sequenced sample consisted of PBMCs. CDR3 sequence (DNA): TGTGCCAGCAGCTTACAGGGCTATTCACCCCTCCACTTT. It yields the protein CASSLQGYSPLHF.